These T cell receptor beta chains were read from a single sample in a study of molecular identifiers for immune sequencing clone quantification. TCRdb passed the PCR reads through MiXCR, listing each CDR3 protein once. Of 60,000 to 80,000 distinct CDR3 sequences detected, roughly 20% appear once; the ten largest clones hold approximately 1.5%. The material sequenced was naive CD8+ T cells from blood, with Jurkat cell RNA spiked in. The receptors come from a human donor in good health. Some libraries in this study had Jurkat cell RNA spiked in. Each CDR3 is given with its conserved first and last residue. Each record gives: J gene, V gene, D gene, clone size, CDR3 protein, CDR3 DNA. A D gene is named only where the DNA matches it firmly. Only some rows state a clone size, as once, few, many or a class for expanded clones.

TRBJ2-3	TRBV4-1	NA	many	CASSQVGGPGTDTQYF	TGCGCCAGCAGCCAAGTCGGGGGACCGGGAACAGATACGCAGTATTTT
TRBJ2-7	TRBV10-3	NA	many	CAISDESLRMYF	TGTGCCATCAGTGACGAGAGCCTACGTATGTACTTC
TRBJ1-1	TRBV28	NA	many	CASSYPVSAEAFF	TGTGCCAGCAGTTACCCCGTTTCGGCTGAAGCTTTCTTT
TRBJ1-1	TRBV19	NA	NA	CASSLGEMNTEAFF	TGTGCCAGTAGCCTCGGGGAGATGAACACTGAAGCTTTCTTT
TRBJ2-3	TRBV29-1	TRBD2	medium-sized	CSVEVNIAGGPFLYTDTQYF	TGCAGCGTTGAAGTGAATATAGCGGGAGGGCCGTTTCTGTATACAGATACGCAGTATTTT
TRBJ1-1	TRBV30	NA	many	CAWSPLVRTEAFF	TGTGCCTGGTCGCCTTTGGTCCGAACTGAAGCTTTCTTT
TRBJ2-7	TRBV29-1	NA	NA	CSVVDSPYEQYF	TGCAGCGTCGTCGACAGCCCCTACGAGCAGTACTTC
TRBJ2-7	TRBV7-9	NA	many	CASSPFAGSSYEQYF	TGTGCCAGCAGCCCATTCGCAGGGTCATCCTACGAGCAGTACTTC
TRBJ2-3	TRBV28	TRBD2	many	CASSELAGSTDTQYF	TGTGCCAGCAGTGAATTAGCGGGAAGCACAGATACGCAGTATTTT
TRBJ2-6	TRBV7-9	NA	many	CASSLASDSGANVLTF	TGTGCCAGCAGCTTAGCGTCCGACTCTGGGGCCAACGTCCTGACTTTC
TRBJ1-1	TRBV27	NA	many	CASSQGTINTEAFF	TGTGCCAGCAGTCAAGGGACAATTAACACTGAAGCTTTCTTT
TRBJ2-2	TRBV15	TRBD2	many	CATAGLAGEPDTGELFF	TGTGCCACCGCGGGACTAGCGGGAGAGCCGGACACCGGGGAGCTGTTTTTT
TRBJ2-1	TRBV2	NA	few	CASSPLWEQFF	TGTGCCAGCTCCCCCTTGTGGGAGCAGTTCTTC